The clone carrying this T cell receptor beta chain came up once. The sample belongs to a study of CD8 T cells in Susac syndrome. TEMRA cells were FACS-enriched, with CD8+ and CD4+ T cells isolated negatively. Trimming pared 3 bases from V and 3 bases from J, leaving 5 bases between. CDR3 length: 11 residues. Germline assignment: CDR1 DFQATT and CDR2 SNEGSKA (reference sequence). Random-hexamer reverse transcription was applied to about 0.45 to 1 ug RNA. TCRdb independently ran MiXCR on the immunoSEQ multiplex PCR reads; one entry per CDR3 protein. The data show roughly 150,000 distinct CDR3 sequences, roughly 94% seen once.

The TCR comes from a human donor with multiple sclerosis. The rearrangement links TRBV20-1 to TRBJ1-2; D gene unclear. Specimen: CD4+ T cells from PBMCs. The CDR3 nucleotides read TGCAGTGCTAGTACTGACTATGGCTACACCTTC. Protein sequence: CSASTDYGYTF.